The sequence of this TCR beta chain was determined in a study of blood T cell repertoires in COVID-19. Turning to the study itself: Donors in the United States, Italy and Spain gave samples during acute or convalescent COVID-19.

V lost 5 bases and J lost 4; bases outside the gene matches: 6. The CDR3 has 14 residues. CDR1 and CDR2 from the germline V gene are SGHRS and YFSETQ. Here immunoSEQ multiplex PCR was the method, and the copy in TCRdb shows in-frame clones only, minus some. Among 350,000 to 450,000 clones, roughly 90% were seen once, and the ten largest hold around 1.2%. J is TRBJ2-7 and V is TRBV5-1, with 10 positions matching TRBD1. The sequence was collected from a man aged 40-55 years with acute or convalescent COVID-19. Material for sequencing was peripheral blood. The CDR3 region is CASSWGQGLYEQYF. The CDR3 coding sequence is TGCGCCAGCAGTTGGGGACAGGGGTTGTACGAGCAGTACTTC.